This T cell receptor (beta chain) is from a study of blood T cell repertoires in COVID-19. Overall study context: The origin of the acute and convalescent COVID-19 samples was the United States, Italy and Spain. Sources were T cells, B-cell-depleted T cells, or PBMCs; the material itself was cDNA or gDNA.

Looked up from germline, CDR1 is SGDLS and CDR2 is YYNGEE. This CDR3 comprises 14 residues. V gave up 0 bases and J gave up 4 bases, with 9 bases separating them. As originally analysed: Reference gene primer amplification in the assay estimated nucleated cell counts. Profiling relied on immunoSEQ multiplex PCR, and the TCRdb table lists in-frame clones only, not all of them. The V and J calls and the clone size are those of that table, but D and trimming were determined from the DNA. The table has around 180,000 clones, approximately 79% seen once; the top ten hold 17%. The chain has TRBV9 and TRBJ2-3, with a tentative D call TRBD2 (5 bases). The receptor's source is a man aged 60-69 years with active or convalescent COVID-19. Sequencing used peripheral blood. CDR3 sequence: CASSVVGVADTQYF. CDR3 sequence (DNA): TGTGCCAGCAGCGTAGTCGGGGTTGCAGATACGCAGTATTTT.